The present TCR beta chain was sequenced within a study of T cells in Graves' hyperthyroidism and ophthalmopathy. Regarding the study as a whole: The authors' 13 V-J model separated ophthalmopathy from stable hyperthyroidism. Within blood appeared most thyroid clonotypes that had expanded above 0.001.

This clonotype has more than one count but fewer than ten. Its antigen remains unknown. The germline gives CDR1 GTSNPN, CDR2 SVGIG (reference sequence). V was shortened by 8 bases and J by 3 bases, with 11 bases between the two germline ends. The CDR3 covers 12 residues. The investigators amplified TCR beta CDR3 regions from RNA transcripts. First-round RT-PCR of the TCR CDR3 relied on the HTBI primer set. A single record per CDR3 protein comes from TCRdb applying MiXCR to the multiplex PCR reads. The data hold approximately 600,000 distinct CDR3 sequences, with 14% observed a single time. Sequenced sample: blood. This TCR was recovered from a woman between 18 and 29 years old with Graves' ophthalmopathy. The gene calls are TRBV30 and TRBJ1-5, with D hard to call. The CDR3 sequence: CASSMVNQPQHF. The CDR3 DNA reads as TGTGCCAGTAGTATGGTCAATCAGCCCCAGCATTTT.